These 18 T cell receptor beta chains originate from one sample sequenced in a study of metastatic and nonmetastatic thyroid tumors. Until they underwent thyroid surgery, no patient had received any treatment. TCRdb re-processed the PCR reads through MiXCR. The repertoire holds more than 65,000 clones, with 13% to 15% as singletons. Sample: blood. The receptors stem from a male donor with papillary thyroid cancer or a benign thyroid nodule (not recorded which). Some clones in this sample may be carry-over from other donors' samples.

Regarding this clone: The junction shows a germline mismatch at one end, possibly a read error. This sequence joins TRBV6-1 and TRBJ2-3, with 12 bases aligning to TRBD2. This CDR3 has 16 amino acids. Germline V gene sequence: CDR1 MNHNS, CDR2 SASEGT. CDR3 nucleotide sequence: TGTGCCAACAGTACGCCGCTAGCGGGAGGGACAGATACGCAGTATTTT. It specifies CANSTPLAGGTDTQYF.

The sample holds many counts of this clone. This chain links TRBV20-1 with TRBJ1-1; 10 nucleotides agree with TRBD1. Germline V gene lookup returns CDR1 DFQATT and CDR2 SNEGSKA (reference sequence). Trimming cost V 1 base and J 6 bases; bases outside gene matches: 5. CDR3 size: 14 residues. The CDR3 protein is CSARGDRGIPEAFF. The CDR3, as DNA: TGCAGTGCTAGAGGGGACAGGGGAATCCCTGAAGCTTTCTTT.

The chain links TRBV6-1 to TRBJ2-2; D might be TRBD2 (5 bases). The CDR3 is 17 amino acids. The germline V and J ends were trimmed by 7 bases and 4 bases, with 22 bases remaining between them. CDR1 is MNHNS and CDR2 is SASEGT in the germline V gene. Here the CDR3 reads CASIRLSASVSTGELFF. CDR3 in DNA: TGTGCCAGCATCCGCCTTAGCGCGAGCGTGTCCACCGGGGAGCTGTTTTTT.

The chain is built from TRBV11-3 and TRBJ2-7; a possible D gene is TRBD2 (5 bases). Germline V CDR1 and CDR2: SGHNT, YENEEA. CDR3 size: 16 residues. CDR3 in DNA: TGTGCCAGCATCCGGAGGACCTTCTTCAGCTCCTACGGGCAGTACGTC. Its protein product is CASIRRTFFSSYGQYV.

This clone appeared a single time. The rearrangement joins TRBV7-2 to TRBJ2-7, with D possibly being TRBD2 (6 bases). The CDR3 runs 15 residues. Germline CDR1 and CDR2: SGHTA and FQGNSA. V was trimmed by 5 bases and J by 3 bases, leaving 17 bases between them. The CDR3 region is CASSRQGLAFYEQYF. In DNA form, the CDR3 reads TGTGCCAGCAGCCGGCAGGGACTCGCTTTCTACGAGCAGTACTTC.

At least ten counts were recorded for this clone. A much more abundant neighbour one base away suggests this may be a read error. This chain uses TRBV6-5 with TRBJ2-2; no reliable D call. The germline V gene encodes CDR1 MNHEY and CDR2 SVGAGI. V lost 0 bases and J 13 bases, leaving 12 bases between the germline ends. The CDR3 is made up of 13 amino acids. CDR3 DNA sequence: TGTGCCAGCAGTTACTCCCCCCAGTCGGGGCTGTTTTTT. It is translated as CASSYSPQSGLFF.

This clone was observed at least ten times. Other DNA sequences from this sample encode an identical CDR3 as well. The genes are TRBV28 and TRBJ2-7, with TRBD1 matching 7 bases. V was pared by 7 bases and J by 5 bases, with 8 bases of the junction left unmatched. Germline-derived CDR1 and CDR2 are MDHEN and SYDVKM. This CDR3 is built from 13 residues. This chain's CDR3 is CASILTGSNEQYF. The DNA for the CDR3 is TGTGCCAGCATTTTGACAGGGTCGAACGAGCAGTACTTC.

This clone was observed a few times. V and J are TRBV6-1 and TRBJ2-7; D is unclear. This CDR3 comprises 12 residues. CDR1 and CDR2 from the germline V gene are MNHNS and SASEGT. V lost 5 bases and J lost 2, with 7 bases in between. CDR3 residues: CASSSGAYEQYF. The CDR3 bases are TGTGCCAGCAGTAGTGGGGCCTACGAGCAGTACTTC.

This clone showed up many times. The V gene is TRBV7-7, the J gene TRBJ2-6; TRBD1 matches at 7 bases. Germline CDR1 is SSHAT and CDR2 is FNYEAQ (reference sequence). The CDR3 extends over 21 amino acids. V was pared by 3 bases and J by 4 bases, with 21 bases of the junction left unmatched. CDR3 sequence (DNA): TGTGCCAGCAGCTTCCCCTACCAGATTGACAGGGCGAAAGCCGGGGCCAACGTCCTGACTTTC. It codes for CASSFPYQIDRAKAGANVLTF.

This clone has ten or more counts. This sequence joins TRBV5-1 and TRBJ2-2; TRBD1 aligns across 9 bases. The length of the CDR3 is 15 residues. Per germline, CDR1 SGHRS and CDR2 YFSETQ. The V and J ends lost 4 bases and 1 base, in that order; junction bases with no gene match: 2. The CDR3 spells CASSEDRGNTGELFF. The CDR3 coding sequence is TGCGCCAGCAGCGAGGACAGGGGGAACACCGGGGAGCTGTTTTTT.

This clone has at least ten counts. The J gene is TRBJ2-7, the V gene TRBV7-2; D gene unclear. This CDR3 comprises 13 residues. Germline V gives CDR1 SGHTA, CDR2 FQGNSA. Trimming cost V 3 bases and J 2 bases, with 8 bases left between them. The CDR3 spells CASSLQQTYEQYF. In nucleotides, the CDR3 is TGTGCCAGCAGCTTGCAACAAACCTACGAGCAGTACTTC.

This clone was seen many times. V is TRBV28 and J is TRBJ2-6; either TRBD1 or TRBD2 may supply D (5 bases each). Germline V gene data show CDR1 as MDHEN and CDR2 as SYDVKM. Trimming shortened V by 5 bases and J by 0 bases, and 8 bases separated the two germline ends. The CDR3 totals 15 residues. CDR3: CASSRGDSGANVLTF. The DNA for the CDR3 is TGTGCCAGCAGTCGAGGGGACTCTGGGGCCAACGTCCTGACTTTC.

This clone has a count of ten or more. The chain carries TRBV4-3 and TRBJ1-5, with TRBD1 as a possible D gene (5 bases). V was cut by 1 base and J by 7 bases, with 17 bases left in between. CDR3 size: 16 residues. CDR1 LGHNA and CDR2 YSLEER come from the germline V gene. The CDR3 spells CASSQGWGRFDQPQHF. DNA for the CDR3: TGCGCCAGCAGCCAAGGGTGGGGCAGGTTTGACCAGCCCCAGCATTTT.

This clone showed up many times. The chain uses TRBV6-5 and TRBJ1-1; D gene ambiguous. The germline V and J ends were trimmed by 2 bases and 3 bases, with 7 bases remaining between them. This CDR3 comprises 13 residues. CDR1 and CDR2 (germline): MNHEY, SVGAGI. CDR3 DNA: TGTGCCAGCAGTTACGGCTTTGACACTGAAGCTTTCTTT. This sequence encodes CASSYGFDTEAFF.

In regard to this clone: With a much larger clone just one base away, this may be a read error. The rearrangement uses TRBV20-1 and TRBJ2-2; D remains unclear. Germline V gene sequence: CDR1 DFQATT, CDR2 SNEGSKA (reference sequence). Trimming shortened V by 5 bases and J by 5 bases, and 9 bases separated the two germline ends. The CDR3 runs 12 residues. CDR3 amino acids: CSAEQSTGELFF. CDR3 sequence (DNA): TGCAGTGCTGAACAGTCAACCGGGGAGCTGTTTTTT.

This clone appeared many times. The chain couples TRBV20-1 to TRBJ2-3; 7 bases match TRBD2. Germline-derived CDR1 and CDR2 are DFQATT and SNEGSKA (reference sequence). This CDR3 is built from 15 residues. With V trimmed by 4 bases and J by 3 bases, 10 bases remained unmatched. The CDR3 DNA sequence: TGCAGTGCTATCTCTAGCGGAGATGATACAGATACGCAGTATTTT. Encoded protein: CSAISSGDDTDTQYF.

This clone was found many times. This chain links TRBV5-5 with TRBJ2-6; TRBD2 might be the D (6 bases). This CDR3 contains 16 residues. Germline CDR1 is SGHKS and CDR2 is YYEKEE (reference sequence). Trimming shortened V by 1 base and J by 8 bases, and 16 bases separated the two germline ends. CDR3 nucleotide sequence: TGTGCCAGCAGCTTGTCGGCGGGGCAGGGTACCAACGTCCTGACTTTC. Protein sequence: CASSLSAGQGTNVLTF.

This clone was counted ten times or more. The CDR3 protein is CAWSVGGPTEAFF. CDR3 nucleotide sequence: TGTGCCTGGAGTGTGGGGGGGCCCACTGAAGCTTTCTTT. V is TRBV30 and J is TRBJ1-1; weak D call: TRBD1 (6 bases). Germline assignment: CDR1 GTSNPN and CDR2 SVGIG (reference sequence). V shed 0 bases and J shed 4 bases, with 9 bases lying between them. This CDR3 has 13 amino acids.